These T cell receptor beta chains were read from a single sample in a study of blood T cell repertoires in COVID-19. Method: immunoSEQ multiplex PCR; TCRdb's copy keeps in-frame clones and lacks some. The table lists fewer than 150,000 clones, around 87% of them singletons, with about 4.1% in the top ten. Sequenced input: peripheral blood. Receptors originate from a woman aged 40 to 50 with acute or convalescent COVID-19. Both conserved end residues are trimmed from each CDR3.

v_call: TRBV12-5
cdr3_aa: ASAPPKGGLNTGELF

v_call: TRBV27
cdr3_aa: ASSLSEDYLNSPLH

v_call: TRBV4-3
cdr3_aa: ASSQEGRAGKLF

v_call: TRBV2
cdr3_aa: ASCSGRSYNEQF

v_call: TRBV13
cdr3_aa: ATTGGGGYT

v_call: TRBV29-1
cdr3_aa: SVEAARDEQY

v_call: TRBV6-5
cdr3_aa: ATGLALKETQY

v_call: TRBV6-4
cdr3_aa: ASSESAEGPNEKLF

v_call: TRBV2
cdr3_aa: ASSRQGQNSGNTIY

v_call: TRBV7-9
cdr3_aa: ASSRHSDMGRSYNSPLH

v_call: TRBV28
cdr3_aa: ASSPPSSRSYEKLF

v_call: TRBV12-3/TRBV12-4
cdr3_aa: ASSGWRTGELF

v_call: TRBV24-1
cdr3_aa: ATSDRTSGRAAYNEQF

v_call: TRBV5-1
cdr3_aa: ASSPGQVPGNTIY

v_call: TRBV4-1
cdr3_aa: ASSQEGHPLQY

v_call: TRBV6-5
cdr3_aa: ASSYGAGRSVGGYT

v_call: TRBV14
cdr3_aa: ASSEGVGVPYNSPLH

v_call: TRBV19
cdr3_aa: ASSIEPGYSNQPQH

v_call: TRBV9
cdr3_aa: ASSLNRDKGNYGYT

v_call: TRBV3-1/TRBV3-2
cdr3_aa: ASSQLREYRLKAF

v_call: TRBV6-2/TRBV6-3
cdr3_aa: ASSHGGARVYEQF

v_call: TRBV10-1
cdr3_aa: ANKRQGKAEQF

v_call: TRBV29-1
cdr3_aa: SVLGTGPETQY

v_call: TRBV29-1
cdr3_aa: SVEGQGAAGYT

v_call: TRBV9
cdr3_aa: ASSRTGGSYNEQF

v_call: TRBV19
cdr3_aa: ASGSEGGSGDQETQY

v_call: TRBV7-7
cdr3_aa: ASSLGRLAGGQNTQY

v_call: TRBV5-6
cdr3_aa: ASSLASGHSTDTQY

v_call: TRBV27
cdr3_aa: ASSFGQGGDTEAF

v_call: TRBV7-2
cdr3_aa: ASSSFRGLTEAF

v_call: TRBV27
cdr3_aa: ASSLRGHEGGYT

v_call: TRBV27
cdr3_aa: ASSSLGGQAYEQY

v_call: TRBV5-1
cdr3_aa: ASSFGGQGRDTQY

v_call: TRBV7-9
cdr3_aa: ASRTGANSPLH

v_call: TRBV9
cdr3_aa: ASSVEVWDREDGYT

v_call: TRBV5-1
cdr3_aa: ASSLTGAYGYT

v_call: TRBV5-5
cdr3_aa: ASSLAWDRDNYGYT

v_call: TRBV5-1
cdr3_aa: ASARGGIAEAF

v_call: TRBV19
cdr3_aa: ASKPGQGAYEQY

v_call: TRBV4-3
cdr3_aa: ASSQDRGQLGFGYT

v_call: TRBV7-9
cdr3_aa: ASSAQGGNEKLF

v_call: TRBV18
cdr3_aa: ASSLAGEGNEQF

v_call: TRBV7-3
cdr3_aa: ASSLSSGGAYEQF

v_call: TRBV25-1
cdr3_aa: ASSDDREPLTGANVLT

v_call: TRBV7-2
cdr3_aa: ASSLAPTGGYNEQF

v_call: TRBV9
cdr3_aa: ASKPSGLTTDTQY

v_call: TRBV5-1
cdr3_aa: ASSPEALGLNNEQF

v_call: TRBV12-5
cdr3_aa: ASGPDRGNNQPQH

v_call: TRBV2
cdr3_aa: ASSARGNIQY

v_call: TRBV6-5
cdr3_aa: ASSYASGGAGTEAF

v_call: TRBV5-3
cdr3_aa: ARSLVGRSTQY

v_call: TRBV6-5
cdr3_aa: ASSRQGGTEAF

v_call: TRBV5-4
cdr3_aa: ASSLGTSNPEQF

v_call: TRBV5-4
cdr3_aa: ASSSDNSGNTIY

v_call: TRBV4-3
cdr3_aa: ASSQDPWANQETQY

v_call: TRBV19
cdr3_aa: ASRWTGGGQPQH

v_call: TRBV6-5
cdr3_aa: ASRVDRWMNTEAF

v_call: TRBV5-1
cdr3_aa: ASHSGDSSYNEQF

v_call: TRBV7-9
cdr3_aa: ASSPRVTGSYEQY